This is a list of T cell receptor beta chains from one sample in a study of CD8 T cells in ankylosing spondylitis. MiXCR was run by TCRdb on the 5' RACE reads, yielding one entry per CDR3 protein. Here the sample spans 250,000 or so distinct CDR3 sequences, around a tenth being singletons. Sequenced sample: blood, either unsorted or a sorted T cell fraction (not recorded which). Every receptor here comes from a male donor with ankylosing spondylitis or in good health (not recorded which). Both conserved end residues are part of each CDR3. The D gene is left open where the match is weak. Size values are once, few and many counts, or a class for expanded clones, and some rows have none.

d_call	v_call	clone_size	j_call	cdr3_nt	cdr3_aa
TRBD2	TRBV29-1	many	TRBJ2-3	TGCAGCGTGGATAGCGGGGGGAAAGGTGAAACGCAGTATTTT	CSVDSGGKGETQYF
TRBD2	TRBV6-2/TRBV6-3	many	TRBJ2-3	TGTGCCAGCAGTTTTCTAGCGGGGCGCACAGATACGCAGTATTTT	CASSFLAGRTDTQYF
-	TRBV20-1	many	TRBJ1-1	TGCAGTGCTTCAGCAACACCTTCCACCCGCACTGAAGCTTTCTTT	CSASATPSTRTEAFF
-	TRBV5-6	-	TRBJ2-5	TGTGCCAGCAGCTTGCTGCGGGCGGACGAGACCCAGTACTTC	CASSLLRADETQYF
TRBD2	TRBV30	many	TRBJ2-3	TGTGCCTGGAGGGGGGGACTAGCGGTTAGCACAGATACGCAGTATTTT	CAWRGGLAVSTDTQYF
-	TRBV5-1	many	TRBJ1-3	TGCGCCAGCAGGGATCCCTTCTTAGGCTCTGGAAACACCATATATTTT	CASRDPFLGSGNTIYF
TRBD2	TRBV19	-	TRBJ2-1	TGTGCCAGTGCGACTAGCGGGGGGGAGCCCTACAATGAGCAGTTCTTC	CASATSGGEPYNEQFF
-	TRBV12-3/TRBV12-4	many	TRBJ1-2	TGTGCCAGCAGTTTCCACGGTTCTAACTATGGCTACACCTTC	CASSFHGSNYGYTF
TRBD2	TRBV5-4	few	TRBJ2-1	TGTGCCAGCAGCTTGGCCCGGGGGGGTCGGACTTACAATGAGCAGTTCTTC	CASSLARGGRTYNEQFF
-	TRBV12-3/TRBV12-4	-	TRBJ2-4	TGTGCCAGCAGTTTAAGTCGGGGGACCAAAAACATTCAGTACTTC	CASSLSRGTKNIQYF
-	TRBV9	many	TRBJ2-2	TGTGCCAGCAGCGTAGCCCTGGGGACCGGGGAGCTGTTTTTT	CASSVALGTGELFF
-	TRBV19	few	TRBJ1-5	TGTGCCAGTAGTAAGAAAGAGAGTACGAATCAGCCCCAGCATTTT	CASSKKESTNQPQHF
TRBD1	TRBV15	many	TRBJ2-7	TGTGCCACCAGCCAAGGGGGCCTTGTCGAGCAGTACTTC	CATSQGGLVEQYF
TRBD2	TRBV13	many	TRBJ2-3	TGTGCCAGCAGCACGGGACTAGCGGGGAGCACAGATACGCAGTATTTT	CASSTGLAGSTDTQYF
TRBD2	TRBV3-1	-	TRBJ2-7	TGTGCCAGCAGCCAGCCCCGGGAGGGGTTCAACGAGCAGTACTTC	CASSQPREGFNEQYF
TRBD1	TRBV7-2	-	TRBJ2-2	TGTGCCAGCAGCTTAGGAGCGGCACAGGGGTTTTTCGCCGGGGAGCTGTTTTTT	CASSLGAAQGFFAGELFF
-	TRBV20-1	many	TRBJ2-3	TGCAGTGCTAGGATCTTATTAACGCGGACAGATACGCAGTATTTT	CSARILLTRTDTQYF
-	TRBV11-2	few	TRBJ2-3	TGTGCCAGCAGCTTAGCAGGACCCTGGTCCACAGATACGCAGTATTTT	CASSLAGPWSTDTQYF
TRBD1	TRBV7-8	-	TRBJ2-2	TGTGCCAGCAGCCCTCCCCTCCGGGACAGAAGGGAGACCGGGGAGCTGTTTTTT	CASSPPLRDRRETGELFF
TRBD1	TRBV20-1	many	TRBJ1-1	TGCAGTGCTACCAGGGGGCCTTGGGACACTGAAGCTTTCTTT	CSATRGPWDTEAFF
TRBD2	TRBV7-6	few	TRBJ2-2	TGTGCCAGCAGCCCCCCAGGTAGCGGGCACATCACCGGGGAGCTGTTTTTT	CASSPPGSGHITGELFF
TRBD2	TRBV20-1	once	TRBJ2-3	TGCAGTGCTATTCCACGGGGGGGCACAGATACGCAGTATTTT	CSAIPRGGTDTQYF
-	TRBV15	many	TRBJ2-7	TGTGCCACCAGCAGAGACCCGACTTCCTACGAGCAGTACTTC	CATSRDPTSYEQYF
-	TRBV7-2	many	TRBJ1-2	TGTGCCAGCAGTTTAGCACGGACCGCTAACTATGGCTACACCTTC	CASSLARTANYGYTF
-	TRBV10-3	many	TRBJ2-7	TGTGCCATCAGTGAGAGAAGCGGGCCCTACGAGCAGTACTTC	CAISERSGPYEQYF
TRBD2	TRBV28	-	TRBJ2-4	TGTGCCAGCAGTTTAAGGTTATGGGGGGGAGGTCATAACATTCAGTACTTC	CASSLRLWGGGHNIQYF
TRBD2	TRBV7-9	few	TRBJ2-2	TGTGCCAGCAGCTTATCTAGCGGGAGTTCCGGGGAGCTGTTTTTT	CASSLSSGSSGELFF
TRBD2	TRBV12-3/TRBV12-4	few	TRBJ2-1	TGTGCCAGCAGTTTAGGACTAGCGGGAGAGGGGCAGTTCTTC	CASSLGLAGEGQFF
TRBD2	TRBV7-8	many	TRBJ2-7	TGTGCCAGCAGCCCAACCAGCGGGACTAAGTACGAGCAGTACTTC	CASSPTSGTKYEQYF
-	TRBV5-1	many	TRBJ2-1	TGCGCCAGCAGCTCCAGTAACAATGAGCAGTTCTTC	CASSSSNNEQFF
-	TRBV7-6	many	TRBJ2-7	TGTGCCAGCAGCTTTAGGACAGACTCCTACGAGCAGTACTTC	CASSFRTDSYEQYF